The subject of this entry is one TCR beta chain. Antigen: not known. This specimen belongs to a study of cytomegalovirus exposure and HLA in healthy donors. Study observations and caveats: In a later analysis, CMV-associated beta chains were mostly HLA-associated, it appeared.

PCR amplification relied on 60 Vbeta primers (plus 13 Jbeta primers). Method: immunoSEQ multiplex PCR; TCRdb's copy keeps in-frame clones and lacks some. The sample has around 53,000 clones. Sequencing was performed on PBMCs. This receptor was identified in a woman between 25 and 40 years old in good health and CMV-seropositive.

The CDR3 here is CASSQGEAAFF. The DNA for the CDR3 is TGCGCCAGCAGCCAAGGTGAAGCGGCTTTCTTT. The chain has TRBV4-1 and TRBJ1-1; no definite D call. The V and J ends lost 1 base and 11 bases respectively, with 8 bases between them. This CDR3 has 11 amino acids. Germline CDR1 reads MGHRA; CDR2 reads YSYEKL.